The T cell receptor (beta chain) under discussion was sequenced for a study of OX40 agonist ivuxolimab in advanced cancers. With regard to the full study: Ivuxolimab was a fully human IgG2 agonistic monoclonal antibody targeting the costimulatory receptor OX40 (CD134). Intravenous ivuxolimab was administered to patients every 2 weeks at six dose levels: 0.01, 0.1, 0.3, 1.5, 3 and 10 mg/kg. Of the approximately 50 patients in dose escalation, around 20 had hepatocellular carcinoma, some 15 had melanoma, 9 had renal cell carcinoma and 9 had head and neck cancer. In the dose-escalation cohort, 82.7% of patients were male, and the mean age was around 60 years, with a range of 23 to 79. Prior anti-PD-1, anti-PD-L1 or anti-CTLA-4 therapy was permitted, and checkpoint inhibitors had been received by roughly 40% of dose-escalation patients. Partial responses occurred in three dose-escalation patients: two with cutaneous melanoma and one with hepatocellular carcinoma. The point of sequencing TCRbeta in the periphery was to test whether ivuxolimab changed TCR sequence diversity and drove clonal T-cell expansion. The monotherapy dose-escalation portion (N = 52 patients) of the phase I ivuxolimab trial is reported in the paper. Overall study outcomes, separate from this receptor: Low levels of normalized T-cell clonal expansion were also seen in some patients who did not respond. Antigen specificity was not determined for the clonally expanded peripheral T cells. After ivuxolimab, more expanded clones were found on average in CD8+ T cells than in CD4+ T cells. At doses of 0.1 to 3.0 mg/kg, clonal expansion of both CD4+ and CD8+ T cells in blood was seen between baseline and week 6. Partial responders in the 0.1-3.0 mg/kg groups had among the lowest normalized peripheral clonal expansion, especially among CD8+ T cells.

For sequencing of the TCRbeta CDR3 region, genomic DNA was extracted from the sorted cells. The immunoSEQ Assay was used for sequencing of TCRbeta CDR3 regions. Entries here come from immuneACCESS through TCRdb and include only in-frame sequences with V and J called. Some clones fail to appear in such tables; in the studies checked, an unresolved V gene covers under half of the shortfall, and the cause of the remainder is unknown. The sample data list several thousand clones, and around 73% of these were observed just once. The ten largest make up around 50% of the sample. The CDR3 sequence holds 12 residues, the cysteine and phenylalanine included. Only the CDR3 portion is preserved as DNA: 36 bases, with reading frame beginning at the first base. The germline V gene provides CDR1 SGHDT and CDR2 YYEEEE. V is pared back by 2 bases and J by 4 bases, with 4 bases lying between the germline termini.

The trial excluded patients who had a history of autoimmune disease or were on systemic immunosuppression. In every dose cohort, peripheral blood was drawn for TCR sequencing at baseline, cycle 4 day 1, and cycle 7 day 1. The samples were drawn from a first-in-human, open-label, multicenter phase I dose-escalation trial of ivuxolimab. The trial enrolled adults with locally advanced or metastatic head and neck squamous cell, hepatocellular, melanoma or renal cell carcinoma. CD4+ and CD8+ T cells were sorted separately from peripheral blood before TCR sequencing. In the case of this clone: What antigen it recognizes has not been identified. No base quality values were provided; no much bigger clone lies one nucleotide off. Additional DNA sequences in this sample encode the identical CDR3.

In this chain, TRBV5-6 is recombined with TRBJ1-5; the D segment cannot be called with confidence. Specimen: CD4+ or CD8+ T cells sorted from blood, collected in a trial of the OX40 agonist ivuxolimab. The TCR comes from an adult with an advanced solid tumor such as melanoma, head and neck, liver or kidney cancer. The sequenced DNA: TGTGCCAGCAGCTTAGGGAATCAGCCCCAGCATTTT. Its protein product is CASSLGNQPQHF.